These 17 T cell receptor beta chains were sequenced from one sample in a study of blood T cell repertoires in COVID-19 (dated by TCRdb to 2018 to 2020). The method was the immunoSEQ multiplex PCR assay. TCRdb's version of the immuneACCESS table is confined to in-frame rearrangements and falls short of the full clone set. An unresolved V gene accounts for under half of the shortfall where checked; the remainder is of unknown origin. The sample yields approximately 500,000 clones; approximately 89% were counted once. Clones ranked in the top ten supply approximately 0.9% of the sample. The sample consisted of peripheral blood. The receptors shown here come from a man between 18 and 35 years old with COVID-19, enrolled during active disease.

V usage is TRBV5-5 and J usage is TRBJ1-2; TRBD1 agrees at 7 bases. CDR3 size: 16 residues. Germline V lookup: CDR1 SGHKS, CDR2 YYEKEE (reference sequence). The ends lost 3 bases at V and 6 bases at J; junction bases unmatched: 14. Written as DNA, the CDR3 is TGTGCCAGCAGCTCCACGGGGACAGCCAATTTTGATGGCTACACCTTC. This codes for CASSSTGTANFDGYTF.

The genes are TRBV5-4 and TRBJ2-1; 7 bases line up with TRBD2. The J segment lost 5 bases and the V segment lost 0 bases, leaving 5 bases of the junction unmatched. The CDR3 extends over 15 amino acids. Germline V gene sequence: CDR1 SGHNT, CDR2 YYREEE (reference sequence). The CDR3 loop reads CASSLASGTNNEQFF. DNA of the CDR3: TGTGCCAGCAGCTTGGCAAGCGGGACTAACAATGAGCAGTTCTTC.

The chain links TRBV2 to TRBJ2-7; D perhaps matches TRBD1 (6 bases). Germline values: CDR1 SNHLY, CDR2 FYNNEI. V gave up 2 bases and J gave up 3 bases, with 14 bases separating them. The CDR3 runs 15 residues. CDR3 in amino acids: CASSEIPLTGYEQYF. Written as DNA, the CDR3 is TGTGCCAGCAGTGAAATACCGTTGACAGGCTACGAGCAGTACTTC. The whole variable domain, remainder taken from reference TRBV2 and TRBJ2-7, is EPEVTQTPSHQVTQMGQEVILRCVPISNHLYFYWYRQILGQKVEFLVSFYNNEISEKSEIFDDQFSVERPDGSNFTLKIRSTKLEDSAMYFCASSEIPLTGYEQYFGPGTRLTVT.

V and J are TRBV5-1 and TRBJ2-5, with 13 bases that match TRBD2. Germline loops: CDR1 SGHRS, CDR2 YFSETQ. V lost 4 bases and J lost 2; bases outside the gene matches: 2. The CDR3 sequence is 15 residues long. CDR3 nucleotide sequence: TGCGCCAGCAGCGAGGGACTAGCGGGACAAGAGACCCAGTACTTC. Protein product: CASSEGLAGQETQYF.

V usage is TRBV5-1 and J usage is TRBJ2-7, with TRBD1 identical over 10 bases. Germline V gene data show CDR1 as SGHRS and CDR2 as YFSETQ. After removal of 1 base from V and 0 bases from J, the junction contained 4 bases not matched to a gene. The CDR3 contains 16 residues. This chain's CDR3 is CASSLHRTGGSYEQYF. The CDR3 nucleotides read TGCGCCAGCAGCTTGCATAGGACAGGGGGCTCCTACGAGCAGTACTTC.

The chain uses TRBV7-8 and TRBJ2-2, with 8 bases fitting TRBD2. Germline V gives CDR1 SGHVS, CDR2 FQNEAQ. The length of the CDR3 is 17 residues. J gave up 6 bases and V 5 bases, and 14 bases lay outside the gene matches. CDR3 loop: CASSPRGGAGESGELFF. The CDR3 nucleotides read TGTGCCAGCAGCCCCCGGGGGGGTGCGGGAGAGTCCGGGGAGCTGTTTTTT.

This clone turned up a few times. The J gene is TRBJ1-5, the V gene TRBV6-5, with D tentatively TRBD1 (5 bases). The CDR3 runs 13 residues. CDR1 and CDR2 from the germline V gene are MNHEY and SVGAGI. Deletions cut 7 bases from V and 4 bases from J, with 11 bases between. The CDR3 region is CASKRQPNQPQHF. In nucleotides, the CDR3 is TGTGCCAGCAAACGACAGCCTAATCAGCCCCAGCATTTT.

The rearrangement joins TRBV19 to TRBJ2-7; possibly TRBD1 for D (5 bases). The CDR3 runs 13 residues. Germline assignment: CDR1 LNHDA and CDR2 SQIVND (reference sequence). The germline V and J ends were trimmed by 3 bases and 6 bases, with 12 bases remaining between them. The CDR3 region is CASSIGDRREQYF. The CDR3 coding sequence is TGTGCCAGTAGTATTGGAGACAGACGCGAGCAGTACTTC.

Details on this clone: This CDR3 is also generated by other DNA sequences in the sample. V usage is TRBV20-1 and J usage is TRBJ2-7; 7 bases are a match to TRBD1. CDR3 length: 11 residues. J gave up 4 bases and V 6 bases, and 3 bases lay outside the gene matches. Germline V gene sequence: CDR1 DFQATT, CDR2 SNEGSKA (reference sequence). The DNA for the CDR3 is TGCAGTGCGGCACAGGGGTACGAGCAGTACTTC. Residues: CSAAQGYEQYF.

The chain uses TRBV7-6 and TRBJ2-3; TRBD1 matches 7 bases. Germline CDR1 is SGHVS and CDR2 is FNYEAQ. The CDR3 contains 17 residues. With V trimmed by 5 bases and J by 3 bases, 14 bases remained unmatched. CDR3 protein: CASSPGGGGGVTDTQYF. In nucleotides, the CDR3 is TGTGCCAGCAGCCCAGGGGGTGGTGGGGGAGTAACAGATACGCAGTATTTT.

This sequence joins TRBV13 and TRBJ2-7; no reliable D call. Germline V gives CDR1 PRHDT, CDR2 FYEKMQ (reference sequence). V lost 4 bases to trimming and J lost 3 bases, with 10 bases between them. CDR3 length: 13 residues. CDR3 sequence reads: CASSSRPGYEQYF. The CDR3 nucleotides are TGTGCCAGCAGCTCAAGGCCGGGCTACGAGCAGTACTTC.

CDR3 protein: CATAGDTTNEKLFF. CDR3 bases: TGTGCCACGGCCGGGGACACCACTAATGAAAAACTGTTTTTT. The chain carries TRBV19 and TRBJ1-4; maybe TRBD1 (6 bases). This CDR3 has 14 amino acids. Trimming took 10 bases from V and 2 from J, leaving 14 bases between them. Germline CDR1 is LNHDA and CDR2 is SQIVND (reference sequence). Together with reference TRBV19 and TRBJ1-4, the CDR3 gives the full variable domain: DGGITQSPKYLFRKEGQNVTLSCEQNLNHDAMYWYRQDPGQGLRLIYYSQIVNDFQKGDIAEGYSVSREKKESFPLTVTSAQKNPTAFYLCATAGDTTNEKLFFGSGTQLSVL.

This CDR3 is CASSLGQDTDTQYF. The CDR3 DNA sequence: TGTGCCAGCAGTCTGGGGCAGGACACAGATACGCAGTATTTT. The rearrangement uses TRBV21-1 and TRBJ2-3; the table calls TRBD1, which could not be checked here. TRBV21-1 is a known pseudogene. The CDR3 is made up of 14 amino acids.

As DNA, the CDR3 is TGTGCCAGCAGCTTTAGCGGGAGGACTTACGAGCAGTACTTC. Translating it yields CASSFSGRTYEQYF. The rearrangement links TRBV5-6 to TRBJ2-7; TRBD2 matches at 10 bases. With V trimmed by 2 bases and J by 4 bases, 3 bases remained unmatched. This CDR3 comprises 14 residues. Germline loops: CDR1 SGHDT, CDR2 YYEEEE. Full variable domain (missing parts from reference TRBV5-6 and TRBJ2-7): DAGVTQSPTHLIKTRGQQVTLRCSPKSGHDTVSWYQQALGQGPQFIFQYYEEEERQRGNFPDRFSGHQFPNYSSELNVNALLLGDSALYLCASSFSGRTYEQYFGPGTRLTVT.

This chain joins TRBV9 and TRBJ1-4, with 10 bases that match TRBD1. CDR1 and CDR2 from the germline V gene are SGDLS and YYNGEE. The CDR3 extends over 16 amino acids. J was trimmed by 2 bases and V by 2 bases; bases with no gene match: 3. The CDR3 region is CASSVGTGVTNEKLFF. DNA of the CDR3: TGTGCCAGCAGCGTGGGGACAGGGGTTACTAATGAAAAACTGTTTTTT.

The V call is TRBV29-1, the J call TRBJ2-1, with 7 bases fitting TRBD2. Germline assignment: CDR1 SQVTM and CDR2 ANQGSEA. This CDR3 is 15 amino acids long. V shed 1 base, J shed 0 bases, and the junction held 3 bases outside the gene matches. CDR3 amino acids: CSVEASGSSYNEQFF. CDR3 sequence (DNA): TGCAGCGTTGAAGCTAGCGGCAGCTCCTACAATGAGCAGTTCTTC.

This clone is a singleton in its sample. The chain's CDR3 is CASSDWEGGQQETQYF. CDR3 sequence (DNA): TGCGCCAGCAGTGATTGGGAGGGGGGGCAACAAGAGACCCAGTACTTC. The J gene is TRBJ2-5, the V gene TRBV10-2; D is possibly TRBD2 (7 bases). Germline CDR1 reads WSHSY; CDR2 reads SAAADI. This CDR3 spans 16 amino acids. Trimming left V 3 bases short and J 2 bases short, with 16 bases between.